The T cell receptor beta chain described here comes from a study of T cell responses to AZD1222 COVID-19 vaccine. The method was immunoSEQ multiplex PCR; TCRdb's version includes in-frame clones alone and lacks a portion of them. In the table there are some 160,000 clones, 93% of which are singletons. Material: peripheral blood, obtained on day 0 of AZD1222 vaccination. The TCR originated in an adult in good health.

CDR3: CASSLRQGPNTEAFF. Here the CDR3 DNA reads TGTGCCAGCAGCTTAAGACAGGGGCCGAACACTGAAGCTTTCTTT. The chain carries TRBV7-9 and TRBJ1-1, with 8 bases lining up with TRBD1. Per germline, CDR1 SEHNR and CDR2 FQNEAQ (reference sequence). Trimming at V came to 2 bases and at J to 1 base, leaving 3 bases not matched to a gene. The CDR3 runs 15 residues.